This T cell receptor beta chain was recorded in a study of CD8 T cells in ankylosing spondylitis. Germline lookup yields CDR1 LNHNV and CDR2 YYDKDF (reference sequence). This CDR3 contains 14 residues. Trimming left V 0 bases short and J 0 bases short, with 5 bases between. Study results and caveats: Enrichment of disease-linked clones was reportedly significant in matched ankylosing spondylitis synovial fluid. A TCR beta motif of 7 to 9 highly homologous variants seemed to mark ankylosing spondylitis blood. Earlier literature documents some of the motif variants in reactive arthritis synovial fluid and blood.

Notes on this clonotype: Its antigen is still unknown.

In TCRdb, the 5' RACE reads were re-called with MiXCR into one record per CDR3 protein. This sample carries around 250,000 distinct CDR3 sequences, 32% of them seen once, and the ten largest clones take approximately 4.6%. This chain connects TRBV15 to TRBJ1-1; D is unclear. The source is a male donor with ankylosing spondylitis or in good health (not recorded which). Sequencing was done on a sample of blood, either unsorted or a sorted T cell fraction (not recorded which). CDR3 in DNA: TGTGCCACCAGCAGAGACAATTTGAACACTGAAGCTTTCTTT. Translation gives CATSRDNLNTEAFF.